This TCR beta chain came from a study of T cell responses to AZD1222 COVID-19 vaccine. Data came from immunoSEQ multiplex PCR; TCRdb stores just in-frame clones and leaves some out. Found here are 20,000 or so clones, 81% of them singletons; the top ten hold roughly a fifth. The CDR3 extends over 12 amino acids. The germline CDR1 and CDR2 sequences are MNHEY and SVGAGI. Trimming pared 4 bases from V and 8 bases from J, leaving 11 bases between. V is TRBV6-5 and J is TRBJ1-1, with D unresolved. The source was peripheral blood, collected 28 days after the second AZD1222 dose. The clonotype comes from an adult who received the AZD1222 COVID-19 vaccine. CDR3 sequence (DNA): TGTGCCAGCAGTTCCAGGAACAGAGAAGCTTTCTTT. Translated, it gives CASSSRNREAFF.